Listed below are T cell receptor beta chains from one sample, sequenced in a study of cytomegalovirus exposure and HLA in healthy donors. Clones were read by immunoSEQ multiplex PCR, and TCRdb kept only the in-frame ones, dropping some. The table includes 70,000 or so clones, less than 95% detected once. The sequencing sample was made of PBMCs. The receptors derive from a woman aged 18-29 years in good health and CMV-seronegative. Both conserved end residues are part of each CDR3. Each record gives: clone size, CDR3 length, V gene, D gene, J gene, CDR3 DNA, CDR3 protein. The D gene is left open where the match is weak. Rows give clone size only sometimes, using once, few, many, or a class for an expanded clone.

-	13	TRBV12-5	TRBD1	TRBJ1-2	TGTGCTAGTGGTGAGGACAGGGCTTTTGGCTACACCTTC	CASGEDRAFGYTF
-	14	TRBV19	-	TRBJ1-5	TGTGCCAGTAGTATTTGGGACACAAATCAGCCCCAGCATTTT	CASSIWDTNQPQHF
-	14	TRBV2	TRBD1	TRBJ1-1	TGTGCCAGCGGGGCAGGGGGCGAGAACACTGAAGCTTTCTTT	CASGAGGENTEAFF
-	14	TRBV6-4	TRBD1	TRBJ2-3	TGTGCCAGCAGTGCAGGGGGCTCTACAGATACGCAGTATTTT	CASSAGGSTDTQYF
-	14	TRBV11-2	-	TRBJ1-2	TGTGCCAGCAGCTTAGGTTTCAGGGCCGATGGCTACACCTTC	CASSLGFRADGYTF
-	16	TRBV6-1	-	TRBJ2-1	TGTGCCAGCAGTGGCCCCGGAGGTAGGCCGTACAATGAGCAGTTCTTC	CASSGPGGRPYNEQFF
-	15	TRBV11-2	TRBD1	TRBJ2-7	TGTGCCAGCAGCTTAGGACAGGGGGGAACCTACGAGCAGTACTTC	CASSLGQGGTYEQYF
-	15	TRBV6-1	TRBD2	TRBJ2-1	TGTGCCAGCAGTGTACTAGCGGGATGGGAAGGTGAGCAGTTCTTC	CASSVLAGWEGEQFF
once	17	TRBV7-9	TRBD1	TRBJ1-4	TGTGCCAGCAGCTCCCCCGGGACAGGGAATTCAAGTGAAAAACTGTTTTTT	CASSSPGTGNSSEKLFF
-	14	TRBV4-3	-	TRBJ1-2	TGCGCCAGCAGCCAAGCTACAGCTAACTATGGCTACACCTTC	CASSQATANYGYTF
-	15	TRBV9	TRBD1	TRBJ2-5	TGTGCCAGCGGCCGAGGGACAGCATCCCAAGAGACCCAGTACTTC	CASGRGTASQETQYF
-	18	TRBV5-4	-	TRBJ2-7	TGTGCCAGCAGCTTGGTAGGCCAGGGCCCTCTTTTCTCCTACGAGCAGTACTTC	CASSLVGQGPLFSYEQYF
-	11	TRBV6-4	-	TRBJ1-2	TGTGCCAGCAGTTACAGGGTTGGCTACACCTTC	CASSYRVGYTF
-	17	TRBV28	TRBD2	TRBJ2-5	TGTGCCAGCAGTTTTAATGAACTAGCGGATATCCAAGAGACCCAGTACTTC	CASSFNELADIQETQYF
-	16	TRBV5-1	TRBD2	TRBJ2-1	TGCGCCAGCAGCTCTCTTAGCGGGAGCTCCTACAATGAGCAGTTCTTC	CASSSLSGSSYNEQFF
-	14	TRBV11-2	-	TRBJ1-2	TGTGCCAGCAGCCTAAGTACAACCTTCGGGGGCTACACCTTC	CASSLSTTFGGYTF
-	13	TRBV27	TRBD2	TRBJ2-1	TGTGCCAGCAGTTTGGGCGGGGGCAATGAGCAGTTCTTC	CASSLGGGNEQFF
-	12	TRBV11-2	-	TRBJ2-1	TGTGCCAGCAGCTTAGAAGGGGGTGAGCAGTTCTTC	CASSLEGGEQFF
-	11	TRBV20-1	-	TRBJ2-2	TGCAGTGCTCCCGGGACCGGGGAGCTGTTTTTT	CSAPGTGELFF
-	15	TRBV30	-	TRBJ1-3	TGTGCCTGGAGGCTACCAGGGGTTTATGGAAACACCATATATTTT	CAWRLPGVYGNTIYF